This paragraph reports one TCR beta chain. Its recognized antigen is unknown. Per-nucleotide qualities are absent, and no much larger clonotype sits a single base away. Ends trimmed: V by 4 bases, J by 9 bases; bases unmatched to a gene: 2. The CDR3 holds 14 amino acids from the cysteine to the phenylalanine. Here the CDR3 DNA is all that survives: 42 bases in frame from base 1. Taken from the germline V gene, the CDR1 and CDR2 loops are MGHDK and SYGVNS. The data are from a study of persistence of HIV-infected CD4 T cells (dated by TCRdb to the early 2020s). Regarding the study in general: CMV- and HIV-1 Gag-responding CD4+ T cells were isolated from ART-treated individuals so that antigen-driven clonal expansion of HIV-1-infected cells could be examined. The median time the participants had spent on suppressive ART was more than 7 years. Peripheral blood samples of up to roughly 200 mL were obtained at multiple time points, with the exception of a couple of participants, for whom leukapheresis was performed at a single time point. The clonality of all cells in each sorted population was assessed by TCRbeta sequencing, whereas the clonality of infected cells was assessed by proviral sequencing. In the cross-participant TCR cluster analysis, roughly eight participants were included for CMV and over five participants were included for Gag.

The intended sense of this specimen's treatment or condition label: suppressive antiretroviral therapy. A pool of overlapping HIV-1 Gag 15-mer peptides was used at 0.8 to 1 ug per peptide per mL for cell stimulation. Memory CD4+ T cells that did not respond, being CD40L-negative, CD69-negative and CD45RO-high, were sorted as memory populations depleted of antigen-responding cells. HIV-1-infected adults in whom suppressive ART had been started during chronic infection were enrolled as participants. Plasma HIV-1 RNA had been undetectable (below 50 copies/mL) in participants for at least 4 years. To be included, participants needed a CD4+ T cell count above 400 cells/uL and a positive CMV serology. Before stimulation, PBMCs were isolated using density centrifugation and then depleted of CD8+ T cells. Stimulation of CD8-depleted PBMCs was carried out for about 20 hours with anti-CD28/CD49d costimulation, CD40-blocking antibody and enfuvirtide, to prevent new infections. Cell sorting was performed on a Beckman Coulter MoFlo Legacy or XDP sorter, and dead cells were excluded with propidium iodide. Genomic DNA was extracted with the QIAamp DNA Mini Kit for samples above one million cells, otherwise with the Quick-DNA Microprep Kit.

TCRbeta repertoires were sequenced from genomic DNA with the immunoSEQ hsTCRB assay version 4 in survey mode. Genomic DNA was diluted to about 10 ng/uL, using up to about 1 ug per sample for TCRbeta sequencing. The published analysis was carried out like this. ImmunoSeq Analyzer 3.0 was used for analysis of TCRbeta data, and diversity was computed on productive nucleotide rearrangements. Using the Immunarch R package, lower-bound TCR diversity was estimated with the improved Chao index and clonality was estimated with the Gini coefficient. Nucleotide rearrangements that differed but encoded the same CDR3beta amino acid sequence were counted as separate clonotypes. Differential abundance analysis found TCRbeta sequences that were significantly enriched in antigen-responding cells compared with anti-CD3/anti-CD28-activated cells. GLIPH2 grouped TCRs by predicted peptide-MHC specificity, both within each participant and across combined participant data sets. Not all clones reach the TCRdb copy of this immuneACCESS table, which keeps in-frame sequences only. Checked studies attribute under half of the gap to unresolved V genes and leave the rest unexplained. That table furnishes V, J and clone size, whereas the DNA furnished D and trimming. This sample comprises approximately 32,000 clones, 82% of them detected only once. 15% to 20% of the sample is in the top ten clones.

General findings and caveats noted by the study authors: TCR oligoclonality correlated with proviral oligoclonality within the same sorted populations. TCRbeta richness in CMV- and Gag-responding cells was significantly lower than in anti-CD3/anti-CD28-responding cells; CMV-responding cells had higher oligoclonality than CD3/CD28-stimulated and Gag-responding cells. Because the TCR analyses were done in bulk, restricting them to just the rare CMV-responding cells that actually carried HIV-1 proviruses was not possible. Degenerate expanded CDR3beta sequences were enriched in antigen-responding cells, suggesting convergent selection of CD4+ responses to CMV and Gag. The study involved few individuals and tested only a limited range of antigens.

The sequence joins TRBV25-1 to TRBJ1-6, and 11 junction bases match TRBD1. The clonotype originates from an adult woman with HIV who was CMV-seropositive. The source was CD4+ T cells sorted from PBMCs after roughly 20-hour stimulation, collected from a patient who received antiretroviral therapy. This sample's cell subset or site label indicates: CD40L-CD69- CD45RO-high memory CD4 T cells not responding to Gag peptides. The nucleotide sequence reads as follows: TGTGCCAGCAGTGGGGGGACAGGGGGTTCACCCCTCCACTTT. Its amino acids are CASSGGTGGSPLHF.